This T cell receptor beta chain was captured in a study of cytomegalovirus exposure and HLA in healthy donors. The overall study: The study placed 70% to 90% of its 398 genotyped donors in the Caucasian-associated ancestry cluster. General study findings and limits: Most likely, a cluster of highly shared sequence variants arose as a sequencing artifact.

Primers for the PCR totalled 60 Vbeta and 13 Jbeta. Data came from immunoSEQ multiplex PCR; TCRdb stores just in-frame clones and leaves some out. The table shows approximately 160,000 clones, with 80% to 85% occurring only once. The V segment lost 0 bases and the J segment 4 bases; nucleotides outside the gene matches: 6. Germline CDR1 and CDR2: LGHNA and YSLEER. CDR3 size: 16 residues. Concerning this clone itself: Its antigen remains unknown.

The gene calls are TRBV4-3 and TRBJ2-5, with 9 bases lining up with TRBD1. The source of this sequence is a human donor in good health. The sample comprised PBMCs. CDR3 sequence (DNA): TGCGCCAGCAGCCAAGATAGACAGGGGGTTCCAGAGACCCAGTACTTC. Translation: CASSQDRQGVPETQYF.